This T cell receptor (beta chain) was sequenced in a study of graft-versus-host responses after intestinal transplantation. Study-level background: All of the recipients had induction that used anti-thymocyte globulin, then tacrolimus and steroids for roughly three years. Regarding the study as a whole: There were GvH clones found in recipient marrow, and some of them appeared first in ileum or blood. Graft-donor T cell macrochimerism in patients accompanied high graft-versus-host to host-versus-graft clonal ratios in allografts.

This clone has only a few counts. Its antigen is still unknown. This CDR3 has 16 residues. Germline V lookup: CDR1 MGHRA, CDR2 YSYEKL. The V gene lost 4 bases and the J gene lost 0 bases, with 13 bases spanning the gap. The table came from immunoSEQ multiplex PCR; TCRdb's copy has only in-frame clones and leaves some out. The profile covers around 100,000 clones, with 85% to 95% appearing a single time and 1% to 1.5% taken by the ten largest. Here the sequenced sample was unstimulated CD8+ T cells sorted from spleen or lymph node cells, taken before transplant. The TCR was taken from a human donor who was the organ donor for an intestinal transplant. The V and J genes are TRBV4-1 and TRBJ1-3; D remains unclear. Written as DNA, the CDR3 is TGCGCCAGCAGCCCTCCCCCGCCGAGCTCTGGAAACACCATATATTTT. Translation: CASSPPPPSSGNTIYF.